The rows below give T cell receptor beta chains drawn from one sample of a study of blood T cell repertoires in COVID-19. Clones were read by immunoSEQ multiplex PCR, and TCRdb kept only the in-frame ones, dropping some. Altogether 260,000 or so clones are present, around 84% being singletons, with the ten largest covering about 14%. Specimen: PBMCs or T cells enriched from blood (not recorded which). All receptors come from a man between 18 and 35 years old who had recovered from COVID-19. CDR3s include the opening cysteine and the closing phenylalanine or tryptophan. The order of the fields is D gene, clone size, J gene, V gene, CDR3 protein, CDR3 DNA. A D gene is named only where the DNA matches it firmly. Not all rows give a size; the values are once, few, many and, for expanded clones, a class.

>-|-|TRBJ2-5|TRBV11-3
CASRESETQYF
TGTGCCAGCCGGGAGTCGGAGACCCAGTACTTC
>-|-|TRBJ2-3|TRBV7-3
CASSRLGGTDTQYF
TGTGCCAGCAGCCGACTGGGGGGAACAGATACGCAGTATTTT
>-|once|TRBJ1-4|TRBV28
CASSIAGASRNEKLFF
TGTGCCAGCAGTATTGCGGGGGCGAGTCGTAATGAAAAACTGTTTTTT
>-|-|TRBJ2-1|TRBV29-1
CSARGSREQFF
TGCAGCGCCCGGGGGAGCCGCGAGCAGTTCTTC
>TRBD2|-|TRBJ2-7|TRBV3-1/TRBV3-2
CASSPTSGASYEQYF
TGTGCCAGCAGCCCAACTAGCGGGGCCTCCTACGAGCAGTACTTC
>-|-|TRBJ1-6|TRBV19
CASSIADSSNSPLHF
TGTGCCAGTAGTATTGCGGACAGTTCTAATTCACCCCTCCACTTT
>TRBD1|-|TRBJ1-2|TRBV2
CASRSGQGYGYTF
TGTGCCAGCAGGTCGGGACAGGGATATGGCTACACCTTC
>-|-|TRBJ1-2|TRBV6-5
CASSYSGAILNYGYTF
TGTGCCAGCAGTTACTCGGGGGCGATTCTCAACTATGGCTACACCTTC
>TRBD1|-|TRBJ2-2|TRBV3-1/TRBV3-2
CASSRQGPGELFF
TGTGCCAGCAGCCGACAGGGACCCGGGGAGCTGTTTTTT
>TRBD2|-|TRBJ2-3|TRBV7-9
CASSSLWSGRNTDTQYF
TGTGCCAGCAGCTCCCTCTGGAGCGGGAGAAACACAGATACGCAGTATTTT
>-|-|TRBJ2-7|TRBV14
CASSQVGYEQYF
TGTGCCAGCAGCCAAGTCGGCTACGAGCAGTACTTC
>TRBD1|-|TRBJ1-1|TRBV5-1
CASGAPDRGLSEAFF
TGCGCCAGCGGAGCCCCGGACAGGGGGCTATCTGAAGCTTTCTTT
>-|-|TRBJ1-6|TRBV3-1/TRBV3-2
CASSQDSENSPLHF
TGTGCCAGCAGCCAGGACAGCGAAAATTCACCCCTCCACTTT
>-|-|TRBJ1-5|TRBV4-1
CASSQDGRNQPQHF
TGCGCCAGCAGCCAAGATGGCAGAAATCAGCCCCAGCATTTT
>-|-|TRBJ2-5|TRBV2
CASFGGETQYF
TGTGCCAGCTTTGGGGGGGAGACCCAGTACTTC